A single sample gave rise to the 7 T cell receptor beta chains below, sequenced in a study of T-cell memory formation after mild COVID-19. MiXCR was run by TCRdb on the 5' RACE reads, yielding one entry per CDR3 protein. The table lists about 49,000 distinct CDR3 sequences, around 7.3% of them singletons, with about 1.5% in the top ten. Material for sequencing was PBMCs or a T cell subset sorted from them (not recorded which). These receptors came from a man in his late teens or twenties who had mild COVID-19 (a few samples of this study predate the infection). Cell type and time point are not known.

This clonotype occurred many times. CDR3 sequence: CASRRDRAQETQYF. In DNA, the CDR3 is TGTGCCAGCAGACGTGACAGGGCCCAAGAGACCCAGTACTTC. The V and J genes are TRBV7-6 and TRBJ2-5; 7 nucleotides match TRBD1. The CDR3 has 14 amino acids. J was trimmed by 1 base and V by 6 bases; bases with no gene match: 5. In germline, CDR1 is SGHVS, CDR2 FNYEAQ.

The chain is built from TRBV19 and TRBJ1-2; D unresolved. CDR3 length equals 14 residues. Between the trimmed V and J ends, which lost 2 bases and 7 bases, there was a span of 14 bases. Germline assignment: CDR1 LNHDA and CDR2 SQIVND (reference sequence). This CDR3 reads CASSIRTLSRGYTF. The DNA for the CDR3 is TGTGCCAGTAGTATAAGGACTCTAAGTCGTGGCTACACCTTC.

The rearrangement joins TRBV6-4 to TRBJ2-1, with TRBD1 identical over 8 bases. The V gene end was trimmed by 3 bases and the J gene end by 6 bases; junction bases not matched to a gene: 4. This CDR3 has 14 residues. Germline V gives CDR1 MRHNA, CDR2 SNTAGT. The chain's CDR3 is CASSEQGASNEQFF. CDR3 nucleotides: TGTGCCAGCAGTGAGCAGGGGGCGAGCAATGAGCAGTTCTTC.

This clonotype is deemed medium-sized. V usage is TRBV7-2 and J usage is TRBJ2-1; D unclear. CDR3 length: 13 amino acids. With 1 base removed from V and 9 bases from J, the gap between germline ends came to 10 bases. Germline V gene sequence: CDR1 SGHTA, CDR2 FQGNSA. The CDR3 loop reads CASSLGRLAEQFF. The CDR3 DNA reads as TGTGCCAGCAGCTTAGGTAGGTTGGCTGAGCAGTTCTTC.

This clonotype was observed many times. The V and J genes are TRBV20-1 and TRBJ2-3; tentative D call: TRBD2 (5 bases). The CDR3 contains 13 residues. CDR1 and CDR2 (germline): DFQATT, SNEGSKA (reference sequence). This CDR3 reads CRPEAETLDTQYF. CDR3 sequence (DNA): TGCAGACCCGAAGCGGAAACTCTCGATACGCAGTATTTT.

This chain joins TRBV5-1 and TRBJ2-3, with D uncertain. V shed 0 bases and J shed 0 bases, with 11 bases lying between them. The CDR3 extends over 16 amino acids. Per germline, CDR1 SGHRS and CDR2 YFSETQ. The CDR3: CASSLGGMTSTDTQYF. CDR3 in DNA: TGCGCCAGCAGCTTGGGGGGAATGACTAGCACAGATACGCAGTATTTT.

This chain links TRBV21-1 with TRBJ2-1. TRBV21-1 is a known pseudogene. The CDR3 runs to 15 residues. The chain's CDR3 is CASSRGSGWGNEQFF. The DNA for the CDR3 is TGTGCCAGCAGCCGGGGTTCGGGCTGGGGCAATGAGCAGTTCTTC.